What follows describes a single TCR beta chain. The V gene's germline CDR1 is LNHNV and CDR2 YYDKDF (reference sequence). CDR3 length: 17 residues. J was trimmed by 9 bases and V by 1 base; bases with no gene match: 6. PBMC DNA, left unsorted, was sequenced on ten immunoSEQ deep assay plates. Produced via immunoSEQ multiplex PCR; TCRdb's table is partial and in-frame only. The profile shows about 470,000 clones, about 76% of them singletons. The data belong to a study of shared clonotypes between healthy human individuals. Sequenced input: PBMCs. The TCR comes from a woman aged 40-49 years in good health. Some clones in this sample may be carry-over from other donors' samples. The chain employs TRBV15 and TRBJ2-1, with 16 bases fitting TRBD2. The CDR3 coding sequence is TGTGCCACCAGCAGAGGCGGGACTAGCGGGAGGGCCGGTGAGCAGTTCTTC. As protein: CATSRGGTSGRAGEQFF. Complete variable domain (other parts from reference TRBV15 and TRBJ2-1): DAMVIQNPRYQVTQFGKPVTLSCSQTLNHNVMYWYQQKSSQAPKLLFHYYDKDFNNEADTPDNFQSRRPNTSFCFLDIRSPGLGDTAMYLCATSRGGTSGRAGEQFFGPGTRLTVL.